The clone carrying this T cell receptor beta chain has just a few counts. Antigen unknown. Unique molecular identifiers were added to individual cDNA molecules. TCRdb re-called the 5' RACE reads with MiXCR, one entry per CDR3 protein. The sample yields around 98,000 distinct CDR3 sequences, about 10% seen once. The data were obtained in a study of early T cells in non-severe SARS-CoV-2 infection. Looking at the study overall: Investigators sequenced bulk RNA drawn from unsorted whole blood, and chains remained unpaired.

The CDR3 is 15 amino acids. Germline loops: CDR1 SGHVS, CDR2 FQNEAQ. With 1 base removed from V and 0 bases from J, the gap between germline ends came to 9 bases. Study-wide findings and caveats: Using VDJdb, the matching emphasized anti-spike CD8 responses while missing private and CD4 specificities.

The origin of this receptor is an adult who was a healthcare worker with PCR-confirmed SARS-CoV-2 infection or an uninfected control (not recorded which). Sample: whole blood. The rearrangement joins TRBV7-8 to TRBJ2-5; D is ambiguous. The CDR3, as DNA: TGTGCCAGCAGCTTAGTCGAGGCCTACCAAGAGACCCAGTACTTC. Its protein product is CASSLVEAYQETQYF. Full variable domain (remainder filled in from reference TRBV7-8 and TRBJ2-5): GAGVSQSPRYKVAKRGQDVALRCDPISGHVSLFWYQQALGQGPEFLTYFQNEAQLDKSGLPSDRFFAERPEGSVSTLKIQRTQQEDSAVYLCASSLVEAYQETQYFGPGTRLLVL.